The 19 T cell receptor beta chains below were found in one sample sequenced in a study of T cell responses to AZD1222 COVID-19 vaccine. Generated by immunoSEQ multiplex PCR, the TCRdb table keeps only in-frame clones and is missing some. The sample has approximately 120,000 clones; about nine tenths are singletons. The source material was peripheral blood, sampled on day 0 of AZD1222 vaccination. The receptors here all came from an adult in good health.

The rearrangement joins TRBV15 to TRBJ2-2; D is undetermined. The CDR3 extends over 15 amino acids. Per the germline V gene, CDR1 is LNHNV and CDR2 is YYDKDF (reference sequence). Deletions cut 0 bases from V and 9 bases from J, with 14 bases between. DNA of the CDR3: TGTGCCACCAGCAGAGATCCAAACAGTCACCGGGAGCTGTTTTTT. It translates to CATSRDPNSHRELFF.

The gene calls are TRBV19 and TRBJ1-1; D uncertain. Germline lookup yields CDR1 LNHDA and CDR2 SQIVND (reference sequence). The CDR3 sequence is 15 residues long. V was clipped by 2 bases and J by 0 bases, with 10 bases between them. In nucleotides, the CDR3 is TGTGCCAGTAGTATAAGTTTAGGGCTGAACACTGAAGCTTTCTTT. This gives the protein CASSISLGLNTEAFF.

Comment on this clone: Since the CDR3 does not end with the conserved phenylalanine or tryptophan, this likely comes from a read error. No DNA is shown, since the ends of the CDR3 on it are uncertain; the CDR3 is the one TCRdb lists. The gene calls are TRBV7-2 and TRBJ2-7; the table's D call, TRBD1, has no DNA check behind it. Germline CDR1 and CDR2: SGHTA and FQGNSA. Inclusive of both ends, the CDR3 amounts to 14 amino acids. The CDR3 sequence is CASSRDRGPTSSTD.

The chain combines TRBV24-1 with TRBJ2-4, with 7 bases fitting TRBD2. CDR3 length equals 16 residues. Germline CDR1 is KGHDR and CDR2 is SFDVKD. Germline trimming cut 5 bases from V and 3 bases from J; bases unmatched to any gene: 9. CDR3 bases: TGTGCCACCAGTGGCGGGAGCGGGATGGACAAAAACATTCAGTACTTC. Protein sequence: CATSGGSGMDKNIQYF.

J is TRBJ2-7 and V is TRBV7-2; 8 nucleotides match TRBD1. The CDR3 contains 14 residues. Germline trimming cut 5 bases from V and 1 base from J; bases unmatched to any gene: 4. CDR1 and CDR2 from the germline V gene are SGHTA and FQGNSA. The CDR3 protein is CASSVRQGSYEQYF. DNA of the CDR3: TGTGCCAGCAGCGTAAGACAGGGGTCCTACGAGCAGTACTTC.

As DNA, the CDR3 is TGTGCCCCCGCTGGGAGCTCCTACAATGAGCAGTTCTTC. Its protein is CAPAGSSYNEQFF. The genes are TRBV27 and TRBJ2-1, with a possible D match to TRBD2 (5 bases). The CDR3 contains 13 residues. CDR1 and CDR2 (germline): MNHEY, SMNVEV (reference sequence). V lost 11 bases and J lost 0, with 11 bases in between.

The rearrangement uses TRBV7-9 and TRBJ2-3; a possible D gene is TRBD2 (6 bases). Between the trimmed V and J ends, which lost 5 bases and 0 bases, there was a span of 9 bases. The germline gives CDR1 SEHNR, CDR2 FQNEAQ (reference sequence). This CDR3 comprises 14 residues. The chain's CDR3 is CASSVSGSTDTQYF. CDR3 in DNA: TGTGCCAGCAGCGTTAGCGGTAGCACAGATACGCAGTATTTT. The variable domain in full, completed from reference TRBV7-9 and TRBJ2-3, reads DTGVSQNPRHKITKRGQNVTFRCDPISEHNRLYWYRQTLGQGPEFLTYFQNEAQLEKSRLLSDRFSAERPKGSFSTLEIQRTEQGDSAMYLCASSVSGSTDTQYFGPGTRLTVL.

V is TRBV4-1 and J is TRBJ2-1; TRBD2 matches 15 bases. With V trimmed by 1 base and J by 6 bases, 10 bases remained unmatched. The CDR3 runs 19 residues. The germline gives CDR1 MGHRA, CDR2 YSYEKL. The CDR3 DNA is TGCGCCAGCAGCCAAGCGGGAGGACTAGCGGGGGGGCTGGCCAATGAGCAGTTCTTC. The encoded protein is CASSQAGGLAGGLANEQFF.

The chain is built from TRBV7-2 and TRBJ1-4; 8 bases agree with TRBD1. The length of the CDR3 is 15 residues. J was trimmed by 8 bases and V by 7 bases; bases with no gene match: 12. Per the germline V gene, CDR1 is SGHTA and CDR2 is FQGNSA. The DNA for the CDR3 is TGTGCCAGCACCCCGGACAGGGCGATACGGGAAAAACTGTTTTTT. This sequence encodes CASTPDRAIREKLFF.

The rearrangement uses TRBV10-2 and TRBJ2-2; 11 positions agree with TRBD1. CDR1 is WSHSY and CDR2 is SAAADI in the germline V gene. After removal of 6 bases from V and 7 bases from J, the junction contained 4 bases not matched to a gene. The CDR3 covers 14 residues. As DNA, the CDR3 is TGCGCCAGCAGAGGACAGGGGGCGGACGGGGAGCTGTTTTTT. Translation gives CASRGQGADGELFF.

This clone has a handful of counts. This chain links TRBV10-1 with TRBJ1-1; D remains unclear. Trimming removed 0 bases from V and 2 bases from J, with 10 bases in between. The CDR3 has 15 amino acids. CDR1 is WNHNN, CDR2 SYGVQD, per germline (reference sequence). The CDR3 DNA sequence: TGCGCCAGCAGTGAGTCGGTCAGCCCTAACACTGAAGCTTTCTTT. Its protein product is CASSESVSPNTEAFF.

The chain links TRBV28 to TRBJ1-2, with D possibly matching TRBD1 (5 bases). From germline, CDR1 is MDHEN and CDR2 SYDVKM. This CDR3 has 14 residues. V was trimmed by 3 bases and J by 2 bases, leaving 10 bases between them. In DNA, the CDR3 is TGTGCCAGCAGTTTTGGGGCCAGGAACTATGGCTACACCTTC. Translated: CASSFGARNYGYTF.

DNA of the CDR3: TGTGCCAGTAGCCGAAGGGGAGAGGCTAGCAATCAGCCCCAGCATTTT. As protein: CASSRRGEASNQPQHF. This chain uses TRBV19 with TRBJ1-5; D possibly corresponds to TRBD1 (5 bases). Trimming took 6 bases from V and 0 from J, leaving 15 bases between them. The CDR3 is 16 residues long. Per the germline V gene, CDR1 is LNHDA and CDR2 is SQIVND (reference sequence).

The rearrangement uses TRBV7-8 and TRBJ2-7; TRBD2 aligns across 8 bases. Germline V gives CDR1 SGHVS, CDR2 FQNEAQ. After removal of 5 bases from V and 4 bases from J, the junction contained 7 bases not matched to a gene. The CDR3 sequence is 14 residues long. The CDR3 region is CASSPLAGGYEQYF. The CDR3 DNA is TGTGCCAGCAGCCCTTTGGCGGGGGGATACGAGCAGTACTTC.

The chain employs TRBV16 and TRBJ2-3; tentatively, D is TRBD2 (5 bases). The germline V gene has CDR1 KGHSY and CDR2 FQNENV. The CDR3 loop spans 14 amino acids. V was shortened by 0 bases and J by 2 bases, with 6 bases between the two germline ends. This chain's CDR3 is CASSQSGNTDTQYF. The CDR3 region has the DNA TGTGCCAGCAGCCAATCCGGGAACACAGATACGCAGTATTTT.

The chain links TRBV16 to TRBJ1-6, with 10 bases lining up with TRBD1. The CDR3 totals 16 residues. V shed 1 base, J shed 9 bases, and the junction held 6 bases outside the gene matches. CDR1 KGHSY and CDR2 FQNENV come from the germline V gene. In DNA form, the CDR3 reads TGTGCCAGCAGCCAATGGTCGGACAGGGGGGGTTCACCCCTCCACTTT. This codes for CASSQWSDRGGSPLHF.

J is TRBJ1-6 and V is TRBV7-3; D perhaps matches TRBD1 (6 bases). Germline CDR1 reads SGHTA; CDR2 reads FQGTGA. The CDR3 extends over 17 amino acids. With 4 bases removed from V and 9 bases from J, the gap between germline ends came to 22 bases. CDR3 sequence: CASSYIDGGFECSPLHF. The DNA of the CDR3 is TGTGCCAGCAGCTACATTGACGGGGGCTTTGAGTGTTCACCCCTCCACTTT.

The J gene is TRBJ1-2, the V gene TRBV19; no reliable D call. The germline V and J ends were trimmed by 5 bases and 4 bases, with 17 bases remaining between them. This CDR3 contains 15 residues. In germline, CDR1 is LNHDA, CDR2 SQIVND (reference sequence). The CDR3 here is CASSSEGSIFYGYTF. In DNA, the CDR3 is TGTGCCAGTAGTTCGGAGGGCTCCATTTTCTATGGCTACACCTTC. Full variable domain (outside the CDR3, taken from reference TRBV19 and TRBJ1-2): DGGITQSPKYLFRKEGQNVTLSCEQNLNHDAMYWYRQDPGQGLRLIYYSQIVNDFQKGDIAEGYSVSREKKESFPLTVTSAQKNPTAFYLCASSSEGSIFYGYTFGSGTRLTVV.

The gene calls are TRBV6-5 and TRBJ2-7, with TRBD1 matching over 8 bases. V was clipped by 6 bases and J by 12 bases; unmatched bases: 19. The CDR3 extends over 15 amino acids. Germline lookup yields CDR1 MNHEY and CDR2 SVGAGI. The CDR3 DNA is TGTGCCAGCAGGGACGGGACAGGAAAGGACTCACTCCTGTACTTC. It translates to CASRDGTGKDSLLYF.